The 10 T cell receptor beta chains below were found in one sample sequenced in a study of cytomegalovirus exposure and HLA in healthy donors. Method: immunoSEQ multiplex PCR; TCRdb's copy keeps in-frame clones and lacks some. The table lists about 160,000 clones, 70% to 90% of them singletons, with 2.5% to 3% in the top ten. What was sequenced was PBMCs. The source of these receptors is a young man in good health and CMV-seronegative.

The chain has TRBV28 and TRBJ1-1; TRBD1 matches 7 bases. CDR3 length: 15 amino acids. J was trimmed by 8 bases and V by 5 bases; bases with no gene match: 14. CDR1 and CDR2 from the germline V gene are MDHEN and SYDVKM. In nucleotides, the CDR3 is TGTGCCAGCAGTGGGGAGAGTTGGGACAGCGACGAAGCTTTCTTT. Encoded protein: CASSGESWDSDEAFF. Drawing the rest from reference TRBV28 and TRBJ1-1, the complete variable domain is DVKVTQSSRYLVKRTGEKVFLECVQDMDHENMFWYRQDPGLGLRLIYFSYDVKMKEKGDIPEGYSVSREKKERFSLILESASTNQTSMYLCASSGESWDSDEAFFGQGTRLTVV.

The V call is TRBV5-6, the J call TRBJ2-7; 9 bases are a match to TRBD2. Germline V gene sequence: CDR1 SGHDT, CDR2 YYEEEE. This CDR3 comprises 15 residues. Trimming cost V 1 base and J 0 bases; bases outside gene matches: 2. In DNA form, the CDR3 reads TGTGCCAGCAGCTTGAGCGGGGGGCCCTCCTACGAGCAGTACTTC. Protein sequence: CASSLSGGPSYEQYF.

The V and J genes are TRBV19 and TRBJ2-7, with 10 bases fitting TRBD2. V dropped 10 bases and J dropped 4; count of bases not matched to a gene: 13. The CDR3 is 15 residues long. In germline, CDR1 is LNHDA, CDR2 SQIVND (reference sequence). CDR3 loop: CATSYGASGSYEQYF. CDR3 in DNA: TGTGCCACCTCATATGGGGCTAGCGGGAGTTACGAGCAGTACTTC.

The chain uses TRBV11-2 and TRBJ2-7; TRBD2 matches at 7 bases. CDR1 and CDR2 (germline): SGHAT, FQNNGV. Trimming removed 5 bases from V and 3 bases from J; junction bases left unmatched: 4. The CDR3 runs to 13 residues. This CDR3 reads CASSTGLHYEQYF. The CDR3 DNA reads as TGTGCCAGCAGCACGGGACTACACTACGAGCAGTACTTC. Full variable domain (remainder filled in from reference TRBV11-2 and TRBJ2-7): EAGVAQSPRYKIIEKRQSVAFWCNPISGHATLYWYQQILGQGPKLLIQFQNNGVVDDSQLPKDRFSAERLKGVDSTLKIQPAKLEDSAVYLCASSTGLHYEQYFGPGTRLTVT.

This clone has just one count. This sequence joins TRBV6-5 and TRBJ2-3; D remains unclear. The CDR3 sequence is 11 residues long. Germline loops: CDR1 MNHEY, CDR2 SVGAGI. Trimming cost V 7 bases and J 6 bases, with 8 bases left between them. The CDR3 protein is CASTLRDTQYF. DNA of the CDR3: TGTGCCAGCACGCTCCGGGATACGCAGTATTTT.

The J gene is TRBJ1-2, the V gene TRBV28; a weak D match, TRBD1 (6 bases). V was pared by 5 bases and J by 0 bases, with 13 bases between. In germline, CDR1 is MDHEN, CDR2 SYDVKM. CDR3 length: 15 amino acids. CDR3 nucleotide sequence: TGTGCCAGCAGTCCTACAGGGTCCGCTAACTATGGCTACACCTTC. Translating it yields CASSPTGSANYGYTF.

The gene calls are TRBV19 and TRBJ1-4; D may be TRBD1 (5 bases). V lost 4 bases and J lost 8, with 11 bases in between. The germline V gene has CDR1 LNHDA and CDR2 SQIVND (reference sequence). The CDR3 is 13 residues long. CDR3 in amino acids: CASSKAPGEKLFF. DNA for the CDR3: TGTGCCAGTAGTAAGGCCCCAGGGGAAAAACTGTTTTTT.

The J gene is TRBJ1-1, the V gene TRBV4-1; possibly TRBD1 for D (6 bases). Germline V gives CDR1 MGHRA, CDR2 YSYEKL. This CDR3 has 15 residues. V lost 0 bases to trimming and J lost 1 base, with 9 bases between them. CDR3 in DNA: TGCGCCAGCAGCCAAGATAACAGGGCGAACACTGAAGCTTTCTTT. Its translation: CASSQDNRANTEAFF.

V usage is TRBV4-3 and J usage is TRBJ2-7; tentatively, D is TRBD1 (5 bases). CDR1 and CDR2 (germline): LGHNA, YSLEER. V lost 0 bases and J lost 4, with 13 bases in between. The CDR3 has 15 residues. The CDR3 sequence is CASSQESGLWYEQYF. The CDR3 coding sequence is TGCGCCAGCAGCCAAGAATCAGGGCTATGGTACGAGCAGTACTTC.

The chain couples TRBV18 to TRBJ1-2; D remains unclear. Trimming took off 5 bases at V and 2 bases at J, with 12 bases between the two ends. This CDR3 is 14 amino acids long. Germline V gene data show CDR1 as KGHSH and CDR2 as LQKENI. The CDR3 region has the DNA TGTGCCAGCTCAATTGAAGGAGAGAACTATGGCTACACCTTC. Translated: CASSIEGENYGYTF.